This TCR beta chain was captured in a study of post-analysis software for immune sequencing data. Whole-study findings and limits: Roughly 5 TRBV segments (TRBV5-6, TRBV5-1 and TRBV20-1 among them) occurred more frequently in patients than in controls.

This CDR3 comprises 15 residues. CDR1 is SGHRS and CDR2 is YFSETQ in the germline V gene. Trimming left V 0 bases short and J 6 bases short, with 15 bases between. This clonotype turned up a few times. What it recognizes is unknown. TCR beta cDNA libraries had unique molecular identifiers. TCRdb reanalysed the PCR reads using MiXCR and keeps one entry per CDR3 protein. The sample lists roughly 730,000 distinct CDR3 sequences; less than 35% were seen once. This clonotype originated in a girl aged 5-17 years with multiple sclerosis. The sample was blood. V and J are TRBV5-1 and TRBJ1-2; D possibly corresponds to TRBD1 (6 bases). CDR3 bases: TGCGCCAGCAGCTTGGAGTGGCAGGGGCATAATGGCTACACCTTC. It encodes CASSLEWQGHNGYTF.